The 18 T cell receptor beta chains listed next were all sequenced from one sample in a study of blood T cells in healthy people across ages. PCR was performed a second time for about 7 to 12 cycles using a sample-barcoded 5' primer and a J-beta primer mix. TCRdb re-analysed the 5' RACE reads in MiXCR, keeping a single row per CDR3 protein. The table has about 500,000 distinct CDR3 sequences, nearly 25% seen once. This sample was also put to use in a study of T cells of mothers and their children.

The specimen sequenced was blood. Source of these receptors: a boy younger than 18 in good health.

This clonotype occurred a few times. The germline gene is not matched at one end of the junction; a read error may be the cause. This chain links TRBV28 with TRBJ2-7; maybe TRBD2 (5 bases). Germline V gene lookup returns CDR1 MDHEN and CDR2 SYDVKM. The length of the CDR3 is 14 residues. The CDR3 DNA sequence: TGTGCCAGCAGCCGGAAGAGCCGACATGGGGAGCAGTGCTTC. It specifies CASSRKSRHGEQCF.

The chain has TRBV6-5 and TRBJ2-7; D may be TRBD1 (6 bases). Trimming took off 2 bases at V and 1 base at J, with 6 bases between the two ends. Germline V gene sequence: CDR1 MNHEY, CDR2 SVGAGI. The CDR3 totals 13 residues. This CDR3 is CASSYGTSYEQYF. The CDR3 region has the DNA TGTGCCAGCAGTTACGGGACATCCTACGAGCAGTACTTC.

The chain is built from TRBV20-1 and TRBJ2-7; perhaps TRBD1 as D (6 bases). The CDR3 consists of 15 residues. V was clipped by 1 base and J by 2 bases, with 15 bases between them. The germline CDR1 and CDR2 sequences are DFQATT and SNEGSKA (reference sequence). The CDR3 loop is CSARATGLTTYEQYF. In DNA form, the CDR3 reads TGCAGTGCTAGAGCGACAGGTTTAACCACCTACGAGCAGTACTTC.

This clonotype was recorded many times. The chain combines TRBV12-3 or TRBV12-4 with TRBJ2-5, with 11 nucleotides matching TRBD2. Trimming took 5 bases from V and 12 from J; bases not matched to a gene: 11. CDR3 length equals 14 residues. CDR3 region: CASSMGTSGATEYF. The DNA for the CDR3 is TGTGCCAGCAGTATGGGGACTAGCGGTGCGACTGAGTACTTC.

The chain is built from TRBV30 and TRBJ2-5; D ambiguous. The length of the CDR3 is 13 residues. Trimming removed 2 bases from V and 1 base from J, with 8 bases in between. Germline values: CDR1 GTSNPN, CDR2 SVGIG (reference sequence). The CDR3 protein is CAWSSGIQETQYF. CDR3 DNA: TGTGCCTGGAGTTCTGGGATCCAAGAGACCCAGTACTTC.

This clonotype occurred a few times. The chain couples TRBV7-3 to TRBJ2-1; 11 bases line up with TRBD2. Germline V gives CDR1 SGHTA, CDR2 FQGTGA. With 1 base clipped from V and 6 bases from J, the junction kept 5 bases outside the gene matches. The CDR3 covers 16 residues. CDR3 nucleotide sequence: TGTGCCAGCAGCTTAATGGTTAGCGGGGGGGGCAATGAGCAGTTCTTC. It translates to CASSLMVSGGGNEQFF.

Only a few counts were recorded for this clonotype. The rearrangement links TRBV4-1 to TRBJ2-4, with TRBD1 matching over 9 bases. The CDR3 runs to 16 residues. V dropped 2 bases and J dropped 1; count of bases not matched to a gene: 3. Germline V CDR1 and CDR2: MGHRA, YSYEKL. The CDR3 here is CASSQPGQGAKNIQYF. The CDR3 DNA sequence: TGCGCCAGCAGCCAACCCGGACAGGGGGCCAAAAACATTCAGTACTTC.

Of note for this clonotype: The junction departs from the called germline gene at one end, perhaps through a read error. V gene TRBV27 combines with J gene TRBJ1-1; D perhaps matches TRBD1 (5 bases). The germline V gene has CDR1 MNHEY and CDR2 SMNVEV (reference sequence). The CDR3 is 15 residues long. The CDR3 protein is CASSGAGSSTAEASF. Written as DNA, the CDR3 is TGTGCCAGCTCTGGGGCAGGCAGCAGTACGGCTGAAGCTTCCTTT.

The genes are TRBV6-1 and TRBJ2-3; 9 nucleotides line up with TRBD2. The V and J ends lost 1 base and 5 bases, in that order; junction bases with no gene match: 4. The CDR3 runs to 15 residues. CDR1 is MNHNS and CDR2 is SASEGT in the germline V gene. The CDR3 bases are TGTGCCAGCAGTGAAGTTAGCGGGAGTATAGATACGCAGTATTTT. Translated, it gives CASSEVSGSIDTQYF.

This clonotype has more than one count but fewer than ten. The chain employs TRBV10-3 and TRBJ2-5, with D possibly TRBD2 on 6 matching bases. CDR3 size: 12 residues. V lost 2 bases and J lost 5, with 6 bases in between. The germline V gene encodes CDR1 ENHRY and CDR2 SYGVKD. The DNA for the CDR3 is TGTGCCATCAGTGAGGGAGGGGAGACCCAGTACTTC. Protein: CAISEGGETQYF.

This clonotype was detected only a few times. The chain links TRBV29-1 to TRBJ1-4, with a possible D match to TRBD1 (6 bases). The CDR3 runs 13 residues. V dropped 6 bases and J dropped 2 bases, with 10 bases sitting between them. In germline, CDR1 is SQVTM, CDR2 ANQGSEA. CDR3 DNA sequence: TGCAGCGTAGGACAGATGACTAATGAAAAACTGTTTTTT. Translated: CSVGQMTNEKLFF.

The chain is built from TRBV4-1 and TRBJ2-5, with TRBD2 as a possible D gene (5 bases). Germline lookup yields CDR1 MGHRA and CDR2 YSYEKL. V dropped 1 base and J dropped 0 bases, with 9 bases sitting between them. CDR3 size: 15 residues. CDR3 DNA: TGCGCCAGCAGCCAAGGGACGAGGGACCAAGAGACCCAGTACTTC. Protein sequence: CASSQGTRDQETQYF.

This chain connects TRBV6-2 or TRBV6-3 to TRBJ2-5; 9 positions agree with TRBD2. The better agreement between TRBJ2-7 and the DNA end casts doubt on the J call. Germline CDR1 is MNHEY and CDR2 is SVGEGT. The CDR3 runs 16 residues. The CDR3 nucleotides read TGTGCCAGCAGGGATCAAACCGGGACTAGCCCCTACGAGCAGTACTTC. Its translation: CASRDQTGTSPYEQYF.

The CDR3 sequence: CASSLGGTSGGLYEQYF. In nucleotides, the CDR3 is TGTGCCAGCAGCTTAGGAGGGACTAGCGGGGGACTATACGAGCAGTACTTC. The chain uses TRBV7-2 and TRBJ2-7; 14 bases are a match to TRBD2. The V gene's germline CDR1 is SGHTA and CDR2 FQGNSA. J lost 4 bases, V lost 1 base, and 6 bases had no gene match. CDR3 length: 17 residues.

Only a few counts were recorded for this clonotype. The chain uses TRBV20-1 and TRBJ2-5, with D possibly matching TRBD1 (5 bases). The closer fit of TRBJ2-7 to the DNA end suggests the J call may be wrong. The germline gives CDR1 DFQATT, CDR2 SNEGSKA (reference sequence). The CDR3 is 12 amino acids. The CDR3 region is CSARTPLYEQYF. The CDR3 region has the DNA TGCAGTGCCCGGACACCCCTCTACGAGCAGTACTTC.

A few counts support this clonotype. Here the CDR3 reads CASSLDAAGANVLTF. CDR3 sequence (DNA): TGTGCCAGCAGCTTAGACGCCGCTGGGGCCAACGTCCTGACTTTC. The chain carries TRBV7-2 and TRBJ2-6; D is ambiguous. The germline V gene encodes CDR1 SGHTA and CDR2 FQGNSA. The CDR3 runs to 15 residues. V dropped 1 base and J dropped 2 bases, with 6 bases sitting between them.

This clonotype turned up a few times. The chain recombines TRBV7-2 with TRBJ2-5, with D perhaps TRBD1 or TRBD2 (6 bases each). With the DNA end fitting TRBJ2-7 better, the J assignment may be wrong. The CDR3 covers 17 residues. CDR1 is SGHTA, CDR2 FQGNSA, per germline. The CDR3 reads CASSLTSVGTKGGEQYF. In nucleotides, the CDR3 is TGTGCCAGCAGCTTAACGAGTGTAGGGACCAAGGGGGGCGAGCAGTACTTC.

This sequence joins TRBV20-1 and TRBJ2-3, with D unclear. The CDR3 has 15 amino acids. The V end lost 3 bases, the J end lost 0 bases, and 13 bases lay between the germline ends. Germline CDR1 is DFQATT and CDR2 is SNEGSKA (reference sequence). In DNA form, the CDR3 reads TGCAGTGCTAGTCTGGCAGGCCTAAGCACAGATACGCAGTATTTT. This codes for CSASLAGLSTDTQYF.